This TCR beta chain was recorded in a study of persistence of HIV-infected CD4 T cells (TCRdb year 2020). At the level of the whole study: The study isolated CMV- and HIV-1 Gag-responding CD4+ T cells from ART-treated individuals to examine antigen-driven clonal expansion of HIV-1-infected cells. The median time the participants had spent on suppressive ART was 8 years. Apart from a couple of participants who underwent leukapheresis at a single time point, peripheral blood samples of up to roughly 180 mL were collected from participants at multiple time points. Proviral sequencing was used to assess clonality among infected cells, whereas TCRbeta sequencing gauged the clonality of all cells within each sorted population. The TCR cluster analysis across participants included under ten participants for CMV and 6 or 7 participants for Gag.

The investigation overall reported the following: The study involved few individuals and tested only a limited range of antigens. TCR oligoclonality correlated with proviral oligoclonality within the same sorted populations. Antigen-responding cells were enriched for degenerate expanded CDR3beta sequences, which suggests convergent selection of CD4+ responses to CMV and Gag. TCRbeta richness in CMV- and Gag-responding cells was significantly lower than in anti-CD3/anti-CD28-responding cells; CMV-responding cells had higher oligoclonality than CD3/CD28-stimulated and Gag-responding cells. Bulk TCR analyses could not be restricted to the rare CMV-responding cells that actually carried HIV-1 proviruses.

In the paper's terms, the treatment or condition label means: suppressive antiretroviral therapy. Cells were stimulated with lysates of CMV-infected fibroblasts at 9 to 10 ug/mL. Memory populations depleted of antigen-responding cells were obtained by sorting nonresponding CD40L-negative CD69-negative CD45RO-high memory CD4+ T cells. Participants were HIV-1-infected adults who started suppressive ART during chronic infection. Plasma HIV-1 RNA had been undetectable (below 50 copies/mL) in participants for at least 4 years. To be included, participants needed a CD4+ T cell count above 400 cells/uL and a positive CMV serology. Before stimulation, PBMCs were isolated using density centrifugation and then depleted of CD8+ T cells. For less than 20 hours, the CD8-depleted PBMCs were stimulated with anti-CD28/CD49d costimulation, a CD40-blocking antibody, and enfuvirtide to prevent new infections. Cells were sorted on a Beckman Coulter MoFlo Legacy or XDP sorter, with propidium iodide excluding dead cells. Genomic DNA was extracted with the QIAamp DNA Mini Kit for samples above one million cells, otherwise with the Quick-DNA Microprep Kit.

With regard to this clone: The antigen it recognizes is unknown. Base-call qualities are not available, and no considerably larger clone is one nucleotide away.

TCRbeta repertoires were sequenced from genomic DNA with the immunoSEQ hsTCRB assay version 4 in survey mode. For TCRbeta sequencing, genomic DNA was diluted to 9.5 to 10 ng/uL, and up to roughly 1 ug was used per sample. Per the original workflow: TCRbeta data analysis was done in ImmunoSeq Analyzer 3.0, and diversity was calculated on productive nucleotide rearrangements. Using the Immunarch R package, the improved Chao index served to estimate lower-bound TCR diversity and the Gini coefficient served to estimate clonality. When different nucleotide rearrangements encoded the same CDR3beta amino acid sequence, each rearrangement was treated as a distinct clonotype. Differential abundance analysis found TCRbeta sequences that were significantly enriched in antigen-responding cells compared with anti-CD3/anti-CD28-activated cells. TCRs were clustered by predicted peptide-MHC specificity with GLIPH2, both within individual participants and across merged participant data sets. TCRdb retrieved this table from immuneACCESS and kept in-frame rearrangements only. Not all clones are present; in checked studies, unresolved V genes account for under half, and no reason is known for the remainder. That table supplies the V and J calls and clone size; D and trimming were determined from the DNA. The sample table records tens of thousands of clones; 82% of these occur just once. Around 6.6% of the sample comes from the top ten.

This receptor was obtained from an adult woman with HIV who was CMV-seropositive. Sequences were derived from CD4+ T cells sorted from PBMCs after approximately 20-hour stimulation, sampled from a patient who received antiretroviral therapy. This specimen's cell subset or site label, per the study, means: CD40L-CD69- CD45RO-high memory CD4 T cells not responding to CMV lysate.

The CDR3 region reads CASSLAIVGGGKTQYF. The sequence in DNA is TGTGCCAGCAGCTTAGCGATAGTCGGTGGAGGAAAGACCCAGTACTTC. This chain joins TRBV7-2 to TRBJ2-5, with TRBD2 tentatively as D gene (5 bases match). The CDR3 holds 16 amino acids from the cysteine to the phenylalanine. Only the CDR3 region is kept as DNA, spanning 48 bases read in frame from base 1. Cut back by 0 bases and 6 bases, the V and J ends lie 17 bases apart. According to the germline V gene, CDR1 reads SGHTA and CDR2 reads FQGNSA.